One T cell receptor beta chain is described in this entry. Its target is unknown. Some clones are missing from TCRdb's copy, which holds only in-frame ones; the method was immunoSEQ multiplex PCR. Of about 77,000 clones listed, roughly 98% are singletons. Trimming took 5 bases from V and 14 from J; bases not matched to a gene: 13. Per the germline V gene, CDR1 is MNHEY and CDR2 is SVGAGI. CDR3 length: 14 amino acids. The sample originates from a study of Tregs in tolerant kidney transplant recipients. Study-level findings and limits: For some patients, primers changed over time, blocking nucleotide-level comparison. Tolerant patients' donor-specific Tregs expanded beyond overall Tregs, suggesting antigen-driven growth. Few patients were studied, so findings need validation in larger groups.

Thawed PBMCs were FACS-sorted into unstimulated CD4+CD25+CD127- regulatory T cells, CD4+CD25- non-regulatory cells, CD4 and CD8 cells. The rearrangement uses TRBV6-5 and TRBJ2-3, with TRBD2 matching over 10 bases. Sequencing was performed on CD4+ T cells from blood, taken before the transplant. The sequence derives from a human donor who received a combined kidney and bone marrow transplant. The chain's CDR3 is CASSPGLANRGGYF. The CDR3 region has the DNA TGTGCCAGCAGTCCGGGACTAGCGAACCGTGGAGGGTATTTT.